This TCR beta chain was captured by sequencing in a study of control samples from healthy donors and cancer patients. Profiling relied on immunoSEQ multiplex PCR, and the TCRdb table lists in-frame clones only, not all of them. The sample includes about 130,000 clones, 80% to 95% of them seen just once. There are 13 residues in the CDR3. The V gene's germline CDR1 is SEHNR and CDR2 FQNEAQ (reference sequence). V was shortened by 5 bases and J by 11 bases, with 16 bases between the two germline ends. The sequence was obtained from a man younger than 35 in good health. The V gene is TRBV7-9, the J gene TRBJ1-5; D may be TRBD1 (5 bases). The sample taken for sequencing was blood. Here the CDR3 DNA reads TGTGCCAGCAGCAATTCCGGGGGGACGGCCCAGCATTTT. Protein sequence: CASSNSGGTAQHF. The entire variable domain, with the rest obtained from reference TRBV7-9 and TRBJ1-5, is as follows: DTGVSQNPRHKITKRGQNVTFRCDPISEHNRLYWYRQTLGQGPEFLTYFQNEAQLEKSRLLSDRFSAERPKGSFSTLEIQRTEQGDSAMYLCASSNSGGTAQHFGDGTRLSIL.